What follows are 21 T cell receptor beta chains derived from one specimen sequenced in a study of blood T cell repertoires in COVID-19. Sequencing was performed with immunoSEQ multiplex PCR; in TCRdb, only in-frame clones are kept and a portion is missing. The sample includes 200,000 or so clones, about 88% of them seen just once. The sequenced material came from peripheral blood. These receptors came from a man between 65 and 79 years old with active or convalescent COVID-19.

The chain couples TRBV4-2 to TRBJ2-7; 7 bases map to TRBD2. The CDR3 sequence is 15 residues long. J lost 3 bases, V lost 4 bases, and 9 bases had no gene match. Germline V gene data show CDR1 as LGHNA and CDR2 as YNFKEQ. The DNA of the CDR3 is TGTGCCAGCAGCCGCGAGGGAGGGGCAGACTACGAGCAGTACTTC. This sequence encodes CASSREGGADYEQYF.

This rearrangement joins TRBV2 to TRBJ2-7, with 10 bases matching TRBD2. Germline V gene lookup returns CDR1 SNHLY and CDR2 FYNNEI. The CDR3 sequence is 15 residues long. Trimming cost V 6 bases and J 3 bases; bases outside gene matches: 8. CDR3 protein: CASRYSGGPYYEQYF. The CDR3 DNA is TGTGCCAGCAGGTATAGCGGGGGGCCCTACTACGAGCAGTACTTC. The variable domain in full, with the rest retrieved from reference TRBV2 and TRBJ2-7, is EPEVTQTPSHQVTQMGQEVILRCVPISNHLYFYWYRQILGQKVEFLVSFYNNEISEKSEIFDDQFSVERPDGSNFTLKIRSTKLEDSAMYFCASRYSGGPYYEQYFGPGTRLTVT.

This sequence joins TRBV7-9 and TRBJ2-3; weak D call: TRBD1 (5 bases). Per germline, CDR1 SEHNR and CDR2 FQNEAQ (reference sequence). The CDR3 contains 17 residues. V was shortened by 5 bases and J by 0 bases, with 18 bases between the two germline ends. CDR3 residues: CASSAKRTPSSTDTQYF. The CDR3 nucleotides read TGTGCCAGCAGCGCGAAACGGACACCTAGTAGCACAGATACGCAGTATTTT.

The rearrangement joins TRBV28 to TRBJ2-4; tentatively, D is TRBD1 (6 bases). The CDR3 totals 17 residues. CDR1 MDHEN and CDR2 SYDVKM come from the germline V gene. Trimming cost V 3 bases and J 0 bases, with 15 bases left between them. The CDR3 region is CASSFQGQVLAKNIQYF. CDR3 coding DNA: TGTGCCAGCAGTTTCCAGGGACAAGTACTAGCCAAAAACATTCAGTACTTC.

The chain couples TRBV6-5 to TRBJ1-6; TRBD1 agrees at 7 bases. The CDR3 is made up of 14 amino acids. J gave up 11 bases and V 4 bases, and 8 bases lay outside the gene matches. Looked up from germline, CDR1 is MNHEY and CDR2 is SVGAGI. This chain's CDR3 is CASSLVDRVTPLHF. CDR3 coding DNA: TGTGCCAGCAGTTTGGTAGACAGGGTTACACCCCTCCACTTT.

This clone came up once. The CDR3 DNA reads as TGTGCCTGGAGAGTGGGACAGACCATATCCCCCTCTAATTCACCCCTCCACTTT. Protein: CAWRVGQTISPSNSPLHF. The rearrangement links TRBV30 to TRBJ1-6, with 7 bases lining up with TRBD1. This CDR3 comprises 18 residues. CDR1 and CDR2 from the germline V gene are GTSNPN and SVGIG (reference sequence). V shed 3 bases and J 6 bases; nucleotides not matched to a gene: 17.

The J gene is TRBJ1-4, the V gene TRBV19; a possible D gene is TRBD1 (5 bases). The CDR3 runs 16 residues. Germline-derived CDR1 and CDR2 are LNHDA and SQIVND (reference sequence). V gave up 5 bases and J gave up 5 bases, with 18 bases separating them. The CDR3 sequence is CASSAGDRVGNEKLFF. The CDR3 nucleotides are TGTGCCAGTAGTGCGGGAGACAGAGTGGGGAATGAAAAACTGTTTTTT.

The chain has TRBV11-3 and TRBJ2-2, with a weak D call TRBD1 (6 bases). The V gene lost 6 bases and the J gene lost 4 bases, with 18 bases spanning the gap. The CDR3 loop spans 16 amino acids. Germline CDR1 reads SGHNT; CDR2 reads YENEEA. CDR3 protein: CASSQHGGRGTGELFF. In DNA, the CDR3 is TGTGCCAGCAGTCAACATGGGGGCCGGGGCACCGGGGAGCTGTTTTTT.

The genes are TRBV7-2 and TRBJ2-6, with TRBD2 identical over 12 bases. The CDR3 consists of 18 residues. J gave up 4 bases and V 5 bases, and 9 bases lay outside the gene matches. Germline-derived CDR1 and CDR2 are SGHTA and FQGNSA. CDR3 nucleotides: TGTGCCAGCAGCCAGAGGACTAGCGGGATGGGCGGGGCCAACGTCCTGACTTTC. Its protein product is CASSQRTSGMGGANVLTF.

The chain joins TRBV7-9 to TRBJ1-2; tentatively, D is TRBD1 (5 bases). Germline V gene sequence: CDR1 SEHNR, CDR2 FQNEAQ (reference sequence). V was pared by 5 bases and J by 8 bases, with 12 bases between. The CDR3 has 12 amino acids. CDR3: CASSPAGQGYTF. As DNA, the CDR3 is TGTGCCAGCAGCCCAGCGGGGCAGGGCTACACCTTC.

V usage is TRBV6-4 and J usage is TRBJ2-7, with 11 positions matching TRBD1. Trimming removed 8 bases from V and 5 bases from J; junction bases left unmatched: 23. Germline CDR1 and CDR2: MRHNA and SNTAGT. The CDR3 runs 19 residues. CDR3 amino acids: CASADPGQGEVKFSHEQYF. CDR3 coding DNA: TGTGCCAGCGCTGACCCGGGACAGGGGGAGGTCAAGTTTTCCCACGAGCAGTACTTC.

The V and J genes are TRBV6-2 or TRBV6-3 and TRBJ2-5; a possible D gene is TRBD1 (5 bases). CDR1 and CDR2 from the germline V gene are MNHEY and SVGEGT. The V and J ends lost 5 bases and 7 bases respectively, with 8 bases between them. The CDR3 covers 11 residues. Here the CDR3 reads CASSNTGTQYF. The DNA of the CDR3 is TGTGCCAGCAGTAATACAGGGACCCAGTACTTC.

This clone was observed a single time. J is TRBJ1-2 and V is TRBV29-1; D remains unclear. V lost 3 bases to trimming and J lost 8 bases, with 10 bases between them. This CDR3 contains 11 residues. Germline CDR1 reads SQVTM; CDR2 reads ANQGSEA. Here the CDR3 reads CSVEMDWGYTF. The CDR3 DNA follows: TGCAGCGTTGAGATGGACTGGGGCTACACCTTC.

V and J are TRBV9 and TRBJ2-3, with D maybe TRBD2 (6 bases). The CDR3 extends over 16 amino acids. Trimming pared 0 bases from V and 0 bases from J, leaving 11 bases between. Germline CDR1 is SGDLS and CDR2 is YYNGEE. This chain's CDR3 is CASSVGGTMSTDTQYF. Here the CDR3 DNA reads TGTGCCAGCAGCGTAGGCGGGACCATGAGCACAGATACGCAGTATTTT.

J is TRBJ1-4 and V is TRBV2; TRBD1 aligns across 10 bases. Germline V lookup: CDR1 SNHLY, CDR2 FYNNEI. This CDR3 spans 14 amino acids. Germline trimming cut 6 bases from V and 6 bases from J; bases unmatched to any gene: 4. Here the CDR3 DNA reads TGTGCCAGCAGGGGGGACAGGGGATATGAAAAACTGTTTTTT. It codes for CASRGDRGYEKLFF.

V and J are TRBV7-9 and TRBJ1-5, with D hard to call. CDR3 size: 12 residues. Trimming left V 5 bases short and J 8 bases short, with 10 bases between. The germline CDR1 and CDR2 sequences are SEHNR and FQNEAQ (reference sequence). The CDR3 DNA sequence: TGTGCCAGCAGCCCAGAGGCCGAGCCCCAGCATTTT. Protein: CASSPEAEPQHF.

V gene TRBV28 combines with J gene TRBJ1-2; the match to TRBD1 covers 8 bases. V gave up 4 bases and J gave up 4 bases; unmatched junction bases: 2. This CDR3 is 13 amino acids long. Germline V gene data show CDR1 as MDHEN and CDR2 as SYDVKM. CDR3: CASSSGQVYGYTF. CDR3 in DNA: TGTGCCAGCAGTTCGGGACAGGTCTATGGCTACACCTTC.

The J gene is TRBJ2-3, the V gene TRBV5-1, with D perhaps TRBD2 (5 bases). Germline values: CDR1 SGHRS, CDR2 YFSETQ. This CDR3 is built from 16 residues. The germline V and J ends were trimmed by 1 base and 0 bases, with 12 bases remaining between them. The CDR3 region is CASSLTPEASTDTQYF. The CDR3 DNA is TGCGCCAGCAGCTTGACCCCGGAGGCAAGCACAGATACGCAGTATTTT.

The V gene is TRBV5-1, the J gene TRBJ1-1; 7 nucleotides agree with TRBD1. This CDR3 has 15 residues. Looked up from germline, CDR1 is SGHRS and CDR2 is YFSETQ. With V trimmed by 3 bases and J by 0 bases, 5 bases remained unmatched. The CDR3 nucleotides are TGCGCCAGCAGCTCAAGACAGGGTTTGAACACTGAAGCTTTCTTT. Translation: CASSSRQGLNTEAFF.

V is TRBV2 and J is TRBJ2-1, with 11 bases matching TRBD1. In germline, CDR1 is SNHLY, CDR2 FYNNEI. The trim removed 8 bases at V and 6 bases at J, leaving 12 bases unmatched. This CDR3 comprises 16 residues. DNA for the CDR3: TGTGCCAGCCGGACCCCCCGGGACAGGGGGATCAATGAGCAGTTCTTC. This sequence encodes CASRTPRDRGINEQFF.

The rearrangement uses TRBV14 and TRBJ1-1; the match to TRBD1 covers 8 bases. V was pared by 4 bases and J by 7 bases, with 8 bases of the junction left unmatched. CDR1 SGHDN and CDR2 FVKESK come from the germline V gene. This CDR3 contains 14 residues. The chain's CDR3 is CASSRLQGVSEAFF. The CDR3 coding sequence is TGTGCCAGCAGCCGATTACAGGGGGTTAGTGAAGCTTTCTTT.